Listed below are T cell receptor beta chains from one sample, sequenced in a study of shared clonotypes between healthy human individuals. The table came from immunoSEQ multiplex PCR; TCRdb's copy has only in-frame clones and leaves some out. Among roughly 2.4 million clones listed, approximately 96% were seen once. Source material: naive CD4+ T cells sorted from blood. All receptors come from a man between 18 and 29 years old in good health. Both conserved end residues are part of each CDR3. A D gene is named only where the DNA matches it firmly. The size of a clone is reported for some rows only, either as once, few or many, or as a class for expanded clones.

clone_size j_call d_call v_call cdr3_aa cdr3_nt
NA TRBJ2-7 NA TRBV29-1 CSVEAIQGAEQYF TGCAGCGTTGAAGCTATACAGGGAGCCGAGCAGTACTTC
NA TRBJ2-1 TRBD2 TRBV29-1 CSVYGGERVSSYNEQFF TGCAGCGTTTACGGGGGGGAGCGCGTGAGCTCCTACAATGAGCAGTTCTTC
NA TRBJ2-3 NA TRBV6-5 CASSYEWGVTDTQYF TGTGCCAGCAGTTACGAGTGGGGGGTCACAGATACGCAGTATTTT
NA TRBJ1-2 NA TRBV7-9 CASSLDRLYGYTF TGTGCCAGCAGCCTTGACAGGTTGTATGGCTACACCTTC
NA TRBJ2-3 TRBD2 TRBV7-2 CASSPTGGRPDTQYF TGTGCCAGCAGCCCAACGGGGGGGCGCCCAGATACGCAGTATTTT
NA TRBJ2-7 NA TRBV9 CASSDWAAVNSYEQYF TGTGCCAGCAGCGATTGGGCGGCGGTAAACTCCTACGAGCAGTACTTC
NA TRBJ1-1 NA TRBV11-2 CASSWTDMNTEAFF TGTGCCAGCAGCTGGACAGATATGAACACTGAAGCTTTCTTT
NA TRBJ2-7 TRBD1 TRBV30 CAWSVRDRGLYEQYF TGTGCCTGGAGTGTACGGGACAGGGGTCTCTACGAGCAGTACTTC
NA TRBJ1-5 NA TRBV6-6 CASSGLQGGNQPQHF TGTGCCAGCAGTGGCCTACAGGGAGGCAATCAGCCCCAGCATTTT
NA TRBJ2-3 NA TRBV5-1 CASSRLGSTDTQYF TGCGCCAGCAGCCGCCTCGGAAGCACAGATACGCAGTATTTT
NA TRBJ2-2 TRBD1 TRBV7-2 CASSSPPGTGTTGELFF TGTGCCAGCAGCTCCCCCCCCGGGACAGGGACCACCGGGGAGCTGTTTTTT
NA TRBJ1-1 NA TRBV29-1 CSVDHRLRMNTEAFF TGCAGCGTCGACCACAGGCTACGGATGAACACTGAAGCTTTCTTT
NA TRBJ2-1 NA TRBV5-5 CASNVFGSYNEQFF TGTGCCAGCAACGTCTTCGGTTCCTACAATGAGCAGTTCTTC
NA TRBJ1-6 NA TRBV9 CASSVGDSGLGAGSPLHF TGTGCCAGCAGCGTAGGGGACTCGGGCTTAGGGGCCGGTTCACCCCTCCACTTT
NA TRBJ1-5 TRBD1 TRBV6-1 CASSRLDRGYQPQHF TGTGCCAGCAGTAGACTAGACAGGGGGTATCAGCCCCAGCATTTT
NA TRBJ2-2 NA TRBV7-9 CASSRRITGKGDTPGELFF TGTGCCAGCAGCCGACGGATAACAGGGAAAGGGGATACACCCGGGGAGCTGTTTTTT
NA TRBJ1-1 NA TRBV6-5 CASISRANTEAFF TGTGCCAGCATTAGCCGGGCGAACACTGAAGCTTTCTTT
NA TRBJ1-5 NA TRBV4-1 CASSQDGAIGSNQPQHF TGCGCCAGCAGCCAAGATGGGGCCATCGGCAGCAATCAGCCCCAGCATTTT
NA TRBJ1-1 NA TRBV5-5 CASSLYLTNTEAFF TGTGCCAGCAGCTTGTATCTTACGAACACTGAAGCTTTCTTT
NA TRBJ2-1 NA TRBV12-2 CASRKLAGGRFEQFF TGTGCAAGTCGCAAACTAGCGGGAGGGCGGTTTGAGCAGTTCTTC
NA TRBJ1-6 TRBD1 TRBV2 CASRDREGSPLHF TGTGCCAGCAGGGACAGGGAAGGCTCACCCCTCCACTTT
NA TRBJ1-6 NA TRBV25-1 CASSALTVSPLHF TGTGCCAGCAGTGCCCTGACAGTTTCACCCCTCCACTTT
NA TRBJ2-2 TRBD2 TRBV5-1 CASSSRLAGNTGELFF TGCGCCAGCAGCTCCAGACTAGCGGGCAACACCGGGGAGCTGTTTTTT
NA TRBJ1-5 TRBD1 TRBV27 CASSFGTGKQPQHF TGTGCCAGCAGTTTTGGGACAGGGAAACAGCCCCAGCATTTT
NA TRBJ2-1 NA TRBV10-3 CAISEPDAGQQFF TGTGCCATCAGTGAGCCCGATGCGGGACAGCAGTTCTTC
NA TRBJ1-2 TRBD1 TRBV15 CATSRRVDRGPGYTF TGTGCCACCAGCAGGCGAGTGGACAGGGGGCCTGGCTACACCTTC
NA TRBJ2-7 TRBD2 TRBV5-1 CASSPAGDWREQYF TGCGCCAGCAGCCCAGCGGGAGACTGGAGGGAGCAGTACTTC
NA TRBJ2-2 TRBD2 TRBV6-5 CASSFLAGGGGELFF TGTGCCAGCAGTTTTCTGGCGGGAGGTGGCGGGGAGCTGTTTTTT
NA TRBJ1-4 NA TRBV11-2 CASSPGEGGPNEKLFF TGTGCCAGCAGCCCTGGGGAGGGAGGACCGAATGAAAAACTGTTTTTT
NA TRBJ1-1 NA TRBV4-1 CASSQGDGSSAEAFF TGCGCCAGCAGCCAAGGGGATGGGAGCTCTGCTGAAGCTTTCTTT
NA TRBJ2-5 NA TRBV7-7 CASSPSLGPGTQYF TGTGCTAGCAGCCCTTCTCTAGGCCCTGGGACCCAGTACTTC
NA TRBJ2-3 NA TRBV5-1 CASSLEQGVAGTDTQYF TGCGCCAGCAGCTTGGAACAGGGGGTAGCGGGTACTGATACGCAGTATTTT
NA TRBJ1-2 TRBD1 TRBV5-1 CASSMTGTGQYGYTF TGCGCCAGCAGCATGACAGGGACAGGGCAGTATGGCTACACCTTC
NA TRBJ1-4 TRBD1 TRBV11-1 CASTPGQVSEKLFF TGTGCCAGCACTCCGGGACAGGTTTCCGAAAAACTGTTTTTT
NA TRBJ2-1 TRBD2 TRBV7-2 CASSLWTSSSYNEQFF TGTGCCAGCAGCCTCTGGACTAGCTCTAGCTACAATGAGCAGTTCTTC
NA TRBJ1-1 TRBD1 TRBV4-1 CASSQLSGQVNTEAFF TGCGCCAGCAGCCAACTTTCGGGACAGGTAAACACTGAAGCTTTCTTT
NA TRBJ1-1 NA TRBV6-5 CASSLLQGNTEAFF TGTGCCAGCAGTCTATTACAGGGAAACACTGAAGCTTTCTTT
NA TRBJ2-1 TRBD2 TRBV7-3 CASSSWTSGGLNEQFF TGTGCCAGCAGCTCCTGGACTAGCGGGGGGCTCAATGAGCAGTTCTTC
NA TRBJ2-5 NA TRBV2 CASEYETQYF TGTGCCAGCGAGTACGAGACCCAGTACTTC
NA TRBJ1-1 NA TRBV7-2 CASSLSGVGTEAFF TGTGCCAGCAGCTTAAGTGGCGTCGGCACTGAAGCTTTCTTT
NA TRBJ2-1 TRBD2 TRBV2 CASSEWAEGLAGGNEQFF TGTGCCAGCAGTGAATGGGCGGAGGGGCTAGCGGGAGGAAATGAGCAGTTCTTC
NA TRBJ1-6 TRBD1 TRBV27 CASSPDRTNSPLHF TGTGCCAGCAGCCCGGACAGGACTAATTCACCCCTCCACTTT
once TRBJ2-2 TRBD2 TRBV29-1 CSARGLARAGELFF TGCAGCGCTCGGGGACTAGCAAGGGCCGGGGAGCTGTTTTTT
NA TRBJ2-3 TRBD2 TRBV5-1 CASTLSGGRTDTQYF TGCGCCAGTACCCTTAGCGGGGGGCGCACAGATACGCAGTATTTT
NA TRBJ2-5 TRBD1 TRBV27 CASSLFRTGQETQYF TGTGCCAGCAGTTTATTTAGGACAGGCCAAGAGACCCAGTACTTC
NA TRBJ1-1 TRBD1 TRBV5-4 CASRGTGSLNTEAFF TGTGCCAGCAGAGGGACAGGGAGCCTTAACACTGAAGCTTTCTTT